The 13 T cell receptor beta chains in this list originate from one sample, sequenced in a study of cytomegalovirus exposure and HLA in healthy donors. Researchers ran the PCR with 60 Vbeta and 13 Jbeta primers. Repertoires were generated with immunoSEQ multiplex PCR, while TCRdb's copy carries only in-frame clones and drops some. The repertoire holds fewer than 140,000 clones, with around 75% as singletons. Sequences were obtained from PBMCs. All receptors derive from a male donor in good health and CMV-seropositive.

This clone turned up a few times. The V and J genes are TRBV7-3 and TRBJ2-2; TRBD1 matches at 8 bases. Per germline, CDR1 SGHTA and CDR2 FQGTGA. V shed 5 bases, J shed 3 bases, and the junction held 5 bases outside the gene matches. CDR3 size: 15 residues. The CDR3 protein is CASSPSTGDTGELFF. DNA for the CDR3: TGTGCCAGCAGCCCATCGACAGGGGACACCGGGGAGCTGTTTTTT.

The table lists this clone with a few counts. The genes are TRBV4-3 and TRBJ2-3, with D possibly TRBD1 on 5 matching bases. This CDR3 region has 15 residues. From germline, CDR1 is LGHNA and CDR2 YSLEER. V was shortened by 1 base and J by 3 bases, with 11 bases between the two germline ends. CDR3 in DNA: TGCGCCAGCAGCCAAGGTGGCAGGGTAACAGATACGCAGTATTTT. It encodes CASSQGGRVTDTQYF.

V is TRBV18 and J is TRBJ2-1; D unclear. The CDR3 extends over 15 amino acids. Per germline, CDR1 KGHSH and CDR2 LQKENI. The germline V and J ends were trimmed by 5 bases and 2 bases, with 13 bases remaining between them. For the CDR3, the DNA is TGTGCCAGCTCAGCTACCCGGGTCCCCTACAATGAGCAGTTCTTC. Its translation is CASSATRVPYNEQFF. Full variable domain (missing parts from reference TRBV18 and TRBJ2-1): NAGVMQNPRHLVRRRGQEARLRCSPMKGHSHVYWYRQLPEEGLKFMVYLQKENIIDESGMPKERFSAEFPKEGPSILRIQQVVRGDSAAYFCASSATRVPYNEQFFGPGTRLTVL.

This clone was seen a single time. The V gene is TRBV4-1, the J gene TRBJ1-1, with TRBD1 identical over 7 bases. Germline lookup yields CDR1 MGHRA and CDR2 YSYEKL. The CDR3 consists of 14 residues. Trimming cost V 3 bases and J 4 bases; bases outside gene matches: 5. The DNA of the CDR3 is TGCGCCAGCAGCCACCCTGGACAGGCCACTGAAGCTTTCTTT. Amino acid sequence: CASSHPGQATEAFF.

The gene calls are TRBV29-1 and TRBJ2-7; the D is unclear. Deletions cut 4 bases from V and 0 bases from J, with 10 bases between. This CDR3 spans 13 amino acids. The germline gives CDR1 SQVTM, CDR2 ANQGSEA. The CDR3 nucleotides are TGCAGCGTTGTCGGCGGAAACTCCTACGAGCAGTACTTC. This translates into CSVVGGNSYEQYF.

CDR3 DNA: TGTGCCACTTCGGACAGAAGCCCTTATGGCTACACCTTC. Residues: CATSDRSPYGYTF. The rearrangement links TRBV7-2 to TRBJ1-2; tentatively, D is TRBD1 (6 bases). The CDR3 has 13 residues. CDR1 SGHTA and CDR2 FQGNSA come from the germline V gene. Trimming removed 10 bases from V and 5 bases from J, with 17 bases in between.

The chain has TRBV5-4 and TRBJ2-5, with 7 bases matching TRBD1. With 3 bases clipped from V and 9 bases from J, the junction kept 8 bases outside the gene matches. Germline CDR1 reads SGHNT; CDR2 reads YYREEE (reference sequence). The CDR3 has 13 amino acids. CDR3: CASSWLEGAAQYF. The CDR3 region has the DNA TGTGCCAGCAGCTGGCTAGAGGGGGCGGCCCAGTACTTC.

This clone was detected only once. V is TRBV18 and J is TRBJ1-5, with D tentatively TRBD1 (5 bases). Deletions cut 3 bases from V and 1 base from J, with 7 bases between. Germline-derived CDR1 and CDR2 are KGHSH and LQKENI. The CDR3 has 14 residues. CDR3 amino acids: CASSPDTSNQPQHF. CDR3 bases: TGTGCCAGCTCACCGGACACGAGCAATCAGCCCCAGCATTTT.

This chain links TRBV5-1 with TRBJ1-2; tentative D call: TRBD1 (6 bases). Germline V gives CDR1 SGHRS, CDR2 YFSETQ. V was trimmed by 9 bases and J by 1 base, leaving 16 bases between them. The CDR3 is 14 amino acids. The chain's CDR3 is CANRTARINYGYTF. The DNA of the CDR3 is TGCGCCAACAGGACAGCCCGTATTAACTATGGCTACACCTTC.

This chain links TRBV6-1 with TRBJ1-1; D remains unclear. CDR1 is MNHNS, CDR2 SASEGT, per germline. The CDR3 sequence is 13 residues long. V lost 3 bases and J 0 bases, leaving 5 bases between the germline ends. CDR3 loop: CASSDNVNTEAFF. The CDR3 nucleotides read TGTGCCAGCAGTGACAATGTGAACACTGAAGCTTTCTTT.

The V and J genes are TRBV28 and TRBJ1-1; the match to TRBD1 covers 7 bases. Germline CDR1 and CDR2: MDHEN and SYDVKM. V was pared by 3 bases and J by 5 bases, with 6 bases of the junction left unmatched. The CDR3 is 14 amino acids. The CDR3: CASSFYTGETEAFF. The CDR3 DNA sequence: TGTGCCAGCAGTTTCTATACAGGGGAGACTGAAGCTTTCTTT.

This clone was seen only a few times. The J gene is TRBJ1-1, the V gene TRBV6-1; no clear D. The V and J ends lost 8 bases and 1 base respectively, with 11 bases between them. This CDR3 contains 13 residues. Germline CDR1 reads MNHNS; CDR2 reads SASEGT. Written as DNA, the CDR3 is TGTGCCAGCTTTCACAGAGAGAACACTGAAGCTTTCTTT. This translates into CASFHRENTEAFF.

This clone has only one observation. The chain carries TRBV5-1 and TRBJ1-2; D possibly corresponds to TRBD1 (5 bases). This CDR3 contains 15 residues. Germline CDR1 is SGHRS and CDR2 is YFSETQ. With 1 base removed from V and 6 bases from J, the gap between germline ends came to 16 bases. The CDR3 DNA reads as TGCGCCAGCAGCTTGTTCCAGGGAAAGGCGGATGGCTACACCTTC. This translates into CASSLFQGKADGYTF.